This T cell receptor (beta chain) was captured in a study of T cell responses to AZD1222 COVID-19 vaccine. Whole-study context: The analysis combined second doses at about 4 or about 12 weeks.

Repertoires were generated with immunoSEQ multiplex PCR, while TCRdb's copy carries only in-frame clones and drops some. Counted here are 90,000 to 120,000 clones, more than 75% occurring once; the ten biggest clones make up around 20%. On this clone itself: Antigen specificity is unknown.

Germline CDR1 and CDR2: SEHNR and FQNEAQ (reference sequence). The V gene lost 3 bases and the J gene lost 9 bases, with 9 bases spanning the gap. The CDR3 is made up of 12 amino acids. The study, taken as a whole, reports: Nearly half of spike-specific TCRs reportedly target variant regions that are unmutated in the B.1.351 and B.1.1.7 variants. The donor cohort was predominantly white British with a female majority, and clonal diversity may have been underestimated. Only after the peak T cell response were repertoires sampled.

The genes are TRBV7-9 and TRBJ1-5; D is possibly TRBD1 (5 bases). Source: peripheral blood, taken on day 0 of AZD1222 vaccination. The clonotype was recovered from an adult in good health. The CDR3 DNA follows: TGTGCCAGCAGCTTTCTGGGGGGGCCCCAGCATTTT. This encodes CASSFLGGPQHF.